This TCR beta chain was captured in a study of blood T cell repertoires in COVID-19. Details on this clone: The identical CDR3 is also encoded by other nucleotide sequences in the sample.

The method was immunoSEQ multiplex PCR; TCRdb's version includes in-frame clones alone and lacks a portion of them. The profile covers about 210,000 clones, with 80% appearing a single time and 10% to 15% taken by the ten largest. The germline V gene has CDR1 SEHNR and CDR2 FQNEAQ (reference sequence). The CDR3 covers 12 residues. V lost 2 bases, J lost 4 bases, and 3 bases lay in between. Sequencing used peripheral blood. This sequence originates from a human donor in a cohort sampled during active COVID-19. The chain is built from TRBV7-9 and TRBJ2-1, with D unresolved. The CDR3 coding sequence is TGTGCCAGCAGCTTACCGTACAATGAGCAGTTCTTC. This encodes CASSLPYNEQFF.